The following is a T cell receptor (beta chain) sequence with its context. This clone's antigen is unknown. There are no base qualities to consult, and no much larger clone falls within one base. The CDR3 goes from the cysteine to the phenylalanine over 17 residues. The only DNA kept is the CDR3, 51 bases in frame from the first base. CDR1 SGHVS and CDR2 FNYEAQ were looked up in the germline V gene. The trim is 0 bases for V and 3 bases for J, with a gap of 17 bases between the germline ends. Healthy HIV-negative adults with no recently reported acute infections or vaccinations were included as donors. Only Caucasian adults living in Nashville, Tennessee, USA were represented among the donors. CD4+ T cells were enriched through magnetic negative selection, after which naive cells were positively selected on CD45RA and the remaining negative fraction served as the memory subset. Blood was collected by leukapheresis, and PBMCs were isolated by Ficoll-Histopaque density gradient centrifugation and then cryopreserved in liquid nitrogen vapor phase. Analytical flow cytometry was used to check the purity and quantity of each magnetically sorted T cell population. Genomic DNA was isolated from each sorted fraction and quantified by UV absorbance on a Nanodrop 2000c.

This sample was included in a study of shared clonotypes between healthy human individuals (dated by TCRdb to 2018 to 2020). Study-wide context: Two women and three men aged 18 to 49 years were included in the cohort. To increase sequencing depth and limit assay-specific biases, different laboratories used diverse techniques to prepare libraries and sequence TCR repertoires. Between about 0.94 and 10 billion PBMCs per donor were obtained by leukapheresis. To estimate repertoire size and how much clonotype sharing occurs between individuals, the study deeply sequenced the blood TCR repertoires of roughly 5 healthy adults. Per donor, three plates each were used for CD4 naive and CD4 memory, two for CD8 naive, and one for CD8 memory. Summary of the overall study and its limitations: Across several donors, roughly 5.4% of naive CD4, more than 3% of naive CD8, about 2.3% of memory CD4, and roughly 0.4% of memory CD8 clonotypes were shared. Naive subsets generally had larger estimated clonotype richness than memory subsets. Rarefaction of sorted-subset datasets indicated incomplete sequencing despite the large sequencing depth. Higher generation probabilities were observed for clonotypes shared by all four sorted-subset donors than for non-shared clonotypes. Based on pairwise subsampling, the degree of clonotype sharing among donors was expected to be affected by sequencing depth. The genetic and exposure-history diversity represented was limited by the small number of donors. Sampling was restricted to blood, and TCR repertoires in tissues likely differ from the TCR repertoires found in blood.

Using the deep immunoSEQ assay, multiplex PCR amplified TCR CDR3 regions from genomic DNA. Extracted genomic DNA from each cell subset was spread evenly across all wells of several immunoSEQ 96-well plates, with each plate serving as a replicate. For sorted subsets, each replicate PCR was loaded with approximately 0.2 ug genomic DNA, equivalent to 30,000 or so T cell genomes. Purified libraries were measured with a Qubit 3.0 fluorometer, size-checked on a Bioanalyzer 2100, and measured again with the KAPA Library Quantification kit. Every immunoSEQ 96-well plate was sequenced on a separate single-read 150-cycle Illumina NextSeq 550 flow cell. Per the source publication's procedure: The immunoSEQ output contained only junctional sequences without quality scores, so filtering could not match that applied to full-length reads. To assign V/J genes and CDR3, sequences were annotated against IMGT germline references using PyIR, a Python wrapper for IgBLAST v1.9. Reads with weak V/J assignments (E-value above 1e-6), missing CDR3, stop codons, out-of-frame junctions, or ambiguous translated residues were removed. V3J clonotypes were defined as sequences sharing an identical inferred V gene, J gene, and CDR3 amino acid sequence. The percentage overlap between two repertoires was calculated by dividing the number of shared unique clonotypes by the size of the smaller repertoire. Three approaches were used to assess repertoire richness: RTK rarefaction, the Chao1 estimator, and Recon v2.1 estimates of unobserved clonotypes. For all TCRbeta clonotypes obtained by the gDNA method from a few donors, generation probabilities were computed with OLGA. The table was pulled from immuneACCESS by TCRdb, which kept in-frame rearrangements only. Such tables lose some clones; where checked, under half of the loss comes from unresolved V genes, and the rest has no known cause. V, J and clone size are those of that table, while D and trimming were read from the DNA. This sample lists approximately 530,000 clones; approximately 95% were detected once. The biggest ten clones account for about 0.06% of the sample.

This TCR derives from a woman aged 25 to 39 in good health. The sequence joins TRBV7-6 to TRBJ1-1; 5 matching bases give a weak D call of TRBD1. Sequencing input: naive CD4+ T cells sorted from blood. In the paper's terms, the cell subset or site label means: CD45RA+ positively selected. CDR3 reads: CASSLAPRGRFDTEAFF. In nucleotide form, the sequence is TGTGCCAGCAGCTTAGCGCCTAGGGGCAGGTTCGACACTGAAGCTTTCTTT.